This T cell receptor beta chain was retrieved from a study of T cell repertoires in cytomegalovirus infection. Turning to the study itself: CMV infection together with matching HLA type was indicated by public TCR beta signatures.

Germline loops: CDR1 LGHDT, CDR2 YNNKEL (reference sequence). This CDR3 spans 16 amino acids. Trimming shortened V by 6 bases and J by 0 bases, and 15 bases separated the two germline ends. Using its own MiXCR run on the reads, TCRdb lists one record per CDR3 protein. The sample contains about 190,000 distinct CDR3 sequences, 28% of which appear only once. The chain links TRBV3-1 to TRBJ1-3; TRBD1 is a possible D gene (5 bases). Specimen: PBMCs. The receptor comes from a human donor in good health (CMV status not recorded). Some clones in this sample may be carry-over from other donors' samples. CDR3 in amino acids: CASRGDFLSSGNTIYF. The CDR3 DNA follows: TGTGCCAGCAGGGGGGACTTCCTGAGCTCTGGAAACACCATATATTTT.